These 13 T cell receptor beta chains originate from one sample sequenced in a study of blood T cell repertoires in COVID-19. The table came from immunoSEQ multiplex PCR; TCRdb's copy has only in-frame clones and leaves some out. The data show 150,000 to 190,000 clones, with roughly 80% seen just once and over 0.5% held by the top ten. The sample consisted of peripheral blood. The receptors here all came from a man aged 55 to 70 with acute or convalescent COVID-19.

This chain connects TRBV2 to TRBJ1-1, with D uncertain. Trimming stripped 6 bases from V and 1 base from J, with 9 bases between. Germline V gene lookup returns CDR1 SNHLY and CDR2 FYNNEI. The CDR3 length is 13 residues. The CDR3 protein is CASRMTPNTEAFF. The DNA for the CDR3 is TGTGCCAGCAGGATGACACCGAACACTGAAGCTTTCTTT. Looking up the rest from reference TRBV2 and TRBJ1-1 gives the full variable domain: EPEVTQTPSHQVTQMGQEVILRCVPISNHLYFYWYRQILGQKVEFLVSFYNNEISEKSEIFDDQFSVERPDGSNFTLKIRSTKLEDSAMYFCASRMTPNTEAFFGQGTRLTVV.

This clone was seen a single time. V is TRBV28 and J is TRBJ1-2, with a possible D match to TRBD1 (5 bases). The germline V and J ends were trimmed by 3 bases and 5 bases, with 13 bases remaining between them. This CDR3 contains 14 residues. Germline lookup yields CDR1 MDHEN and CDR2 SYDVKM. The CDR3 spells CASSFMGRDYGYTF. The CDR3, as DNA: TGTGCCAGCAGTTTTATGGGCAGGGATTATGGCTACACCTTC.

J is TRBJ2-7 and V is TRBV7-2; no reliable D call. Between the trimmed V and J ends, which lost 1 base and 3 bases, there was a span of 7 bases. The CDR3 is 13 amino acids. Germline lookup yields CDR1 SGHTA and CDR2 FQGNSA. CDR3 nucleotide sequence: TGTGCCAGCAGCTTAGGACAAAACTACGAGCAGTACTTC. It translates to CASSLGQNYEQYF.

This chain links TRBV15 with TRBJ1-6; D possibly corresponds to TRBD1 (5 bases). The germline CDR1 and CDR2 sequences are LNHNV and YYDKDF (reference sequence). V was cut by 1 base and J by 8 bases, with 18 bases left in between. CDR3 length: 17 amino acids. The CDR3 loop reads CATSRGIETGRDSPLHF. CDR3 DNA sequence: TGTGCCACCAGCAGAGGAATAGAAACAGGTCGGGATTCACCCCTCCACTTT.

This clone was seen only once. The rearrangement uses TRBV7-2 and TRBJ1-2, with a possible D match to TRBD1 (6 bases). CDR1 is SGHTA, CDR2 FQGNSA, per germline. The CDR3 covers 13 residues. Deletions cut 5 bases from V and 4 bases from J, with 11 bases between. CDR3 DNA sequence: TGTGCCAGCAGCCGGGACACCTCCTATGGCTACACCTTC. This translates into CASSRDTSYGYTF.

This sequence joins TRBV7-9 and TRBJ1-2; 11 nucleotides agree with TRBD1. The V gene end was trimmed by 5 bases and the J gene end by 2 bases; junction bases not matched to a gene: 4. Per germline, CDR1 SEHNR and CDR2 FQNEAQ (reference sequence). The CDR3 is 15 amino acids. The DNA for the CDR3 is TGTGCCAGCAGCACCGGACAGGGGGCGAACTATGGCTACACCTTC. This sequence encodes CASSTGQGANYGYTF.

This clone has only a few counts. The chain employs TRBV6-1 and TRBJ1-4; TRBD1 might be the D (5 bases). Germline assignment: CDR1 MNHNS and CDR2 SASEGT. Trimming cost V 2 bases and J 5 bases, with 12 bases left between them. CDR3 length equals 15 residues. Here the CDR3 DNA reads TGTGCCAGCAGTGAACAGGGCTCAGGAAATGAAAAACTGTTTTTT. It codes for CASSEQGSGNEKLFF.

This clone was counted only a few times. The chain uses TRBV18 and TRBJ1-2; D is unresolved. Trimming shortened V by 1 base and J by 3 bases, and 12 bases separated the two germline ends. There are 15 residues in the CDR3. Germline-derived CDR1 and CDR2 are KGHSH and LQKENI. Here the CDR3 reads CASSPQKGSDYGYTF. The DNA of the CDR3 is TGTGCCAGCTCACCACAAAAAGGGAGTGACTATGGCTACACCTTC.

This rearrangement joins TRBV10-3 to TRBJ2-7; 9 nucleotides agree with TRBD1. The germline V gene encodes CDR1 ENHRY and CDR2 SYGVKD. The CDR3 has 14 amino acids. V dropped 3 bases and J dropped 6; count of bases not matched to a gene: 6. The CDR3 loop reads CAISEGDRGGEQYF. The CDR3 DNA reads TGTGCCATCAGTGAAGGAGACAGGGGGGGCGAGCAGTACTTC.

V gene TRBV7-9 combines with J gene TRBJ1-6; D is perhaps TRBD1 (5 bases). This CDR3 is 16 amino acids long. The V end was cut by 4 bases, the J end by 10 bases, with 20 bases between. Germline values: CDR1 SEHNR, CDR2 FQNEAQ (reference sequence). The CDR3 DNA reads TGTGCCAGCAGCTCTCCATCGGCAGGGCAGTTATCACCCCTCCACTTT. Its protein is CASSSPSAGQLSPLHF.

V is TRBV13 and J is TRBJ1-2, with a weak D call TRBD1 (6 bases). Germline-derived CDR1 and CDR2 are PRHDT and FYEKMQ (reference sequence). The V gene lost 4 bases and the J gene lost 3 bases, with 18 bases spanning the gap. The CDR3 runs to 16 residues. CDR3: CASSSVREGGHYGYTF. CDR3 bases: TGTGCCAGCAGCTCCGTTAGGGAGGGGGGACACTATGGCTACACCTTC.

The chain has TRBV5-1 and TRBJ2-2, with TRBD2 identical over 7 bases. The CDR3 runs 15 residues. Germline V gene sequence: CDR1 SGHRS, CDR2 YFSETQ. The junction had 6 bases not matched to a gene; V was cut back by 6 bases and J by 1 base. CDR3 sequence: CASTNRGRNTGELFF. The CDR3 coding sequence is TGCGCCAGCACGAATCGCGGGAGGAACACCGGGGAGCTGTTTTTT.

V and J are TRBV18 and TRBJ1-2, with a weak D call TRBD1 (6 bases). CDR3 size: 15 residues. Trimming removed 2 bases at V and 4 bases at J, with 14 bases between. CDR1 and CDR2 from the germline V gene are KGHSH and LQKENI. The CDR3 spells CASSPNTGSLYGYTF. The CDR3 nucleotides are TGTGCCAGCTCACCAAATACAGGGAGCCTCTATGGCTACACCTTC.